The 8 T cell receptor beta chains given below trace back to one sample, sequenced in a study of blood T cell repertoires in COVID-19. The repertoire was sequenced with immunoSEQ multiplex PCR; TCRdb's copy has only in-frame clones and lacks some. This table holds 85,000 to 130,000 clones, 76% found once. Sequenced sample: peripheral blood. These receptors were obtained from a man at least 80 years old with COVID-19, enrolled during active disease.

The genes are TRBV5-1 and TRBJ1-3, with TRBD1 matching 8 bases. Germline assignment: CDR1 SGHRS and CDR2 YFSETQ. The V segment lost 0 bases and the J segment 4 bases; nucleotides outside the gene matches: 6. The CDR3 sequence is 16 residues long. CDR3 sequence (DNA): TGCGCCAGCAGCTTGGCCTATCCAGGGGGCGGAAACACCATATATTTT. Encoded protein: CASSLAYPGGGNTIYF.

As concerns this clone: The DNA is omitted, as the CDR3 cannot be located on it reliably, and the CDR3 follows TCRdb's listing. This chain uses TRBV28 with TRBJ1-1; the table assigns TRBD1, which was not confirmed against the DNA. The CDR3 is made up of 16 amino acids, end residues included. CDR1 is MDHEN and CDR2 is SYDVKM in the germline V gene. The CDR3 reads CASSSSTGAMNTEAFF.

The chain links TRBV18 to TRBJ1-4; a possible D gene is TRBD1 (5 bases). Trimming cost V 5 bases and J 8 bases, with 12 bases left between them. Germline assignment: CDR1 KGHSH and CDR2 LQKENI. The CDR3 has 13 amino acids. CDR3 amino acids: CASSSGQREKLFF. Here the CDR3 DNA reads TGTGCCAGCTCATCCGGACAACGCGAAAAACTGTTTTTT.

The chain is built from TRBV10-3 and TRBJ2-3, with D hard to call. V shed 6 bases and J shed 8 bases, with 12 bases lying between them. The CDR3 sequence is 12 residues long. Germline assignment: CDR1 ENHRY and CDR2 SYGVKD. The CDR3 loop reads CAIRGPAGTQYF. The CDR3 bases are TGTGCCATCAGGGGCCCAGCTGGTACGCAGTATTTT.

This clone appeared a single time. The V call is TRBV2, the J call TRBJ1-1; tentative D call: TRBD1 (6 bases). The V gene lost 4 bases and the J gene lost 0 bases, with 6 bases spanning the gap. The CDR3 consists of 13 residues. Per germline, CDR1 SNHLY and CDR2 FYNNEI. CDR3 sequence: CASSGDMNTEAFF. The CDR3 DNA is TGTGCCAGCAGTGGGGACATGAACACTGAAGCTTTCTTT.

The chain has TRBV27 and TRBJ2-7; D is unclear. Germline CDR1 and CDR2: MNHEY and SMNVEV (reference sequence). The CDR3 covers 14 residues. V dropped 0 bases and J dropped 0 bases, with 6 bases sitting between them. This CDR3 is CASSLSSFSYEQYF. The CDR3 region has the DNA TGTGCCAGCAGTTTATCGTCCTTCTCCTACGAGCAGTACTTC.

The genes are TRBV5-1 and TRBJ2-5; no definite D call. The V end was cut by 2 bases, the J end by 1 base, with 9 bases between. The CDR3 contains 14 residues. The germline V gene has CDR1 SGHRS and CDR2 YFSETQ. DNA for the CDR3: TGCGCCAGCAGCTTCAACAGTGCCCAAGAGACCCAGTACTTC. Amino acids: CASSFNSAQETQYF.

The gene calls are TRBV3-1 (or the pseudogene TRBV3-2) and TRBJ2-3; D not resolved. V lost 1 base and J 0 bases, leaving 11 bases between the germline ends. CDR3 length: 16 residues. The germline gives CDR1 LGHDT, CDR2 YNNKEL (reference sequence). The CDR3 spells CASSQGVARSTDTQYF. In nucleotides, the CDR3 is TGTGCCAGCAGCCAAGGAGTAGCTAGGAGCACAGATACGCAGTATTTT.